This TCR beta chain is drawn from a study of T cells in Graves' hyperthyroidism and ophthalmopathy. Notes on the study in general: A model using 13 V-J features told ophthalmopathy apart from stable hyperthyroidism.

This clonotype was seen only a few times. The antigen is not known. Newly diagnosed hyperthyroidism, duration under 2 months, in patients aged 18 to 65. The diagnoses drew upon clinical symptoms, serum thyroxine and TRAb, thyroid ultrasound and orbital computed tomography. The blood specimen was taken at initial hyperthyroidism diagnosis, before any ophthalmopathy symptoms. There were TCR beta CDR3 regions amplified from RNA transcripts. Researchers ran a first-round RT-PCR on the TCR CDR3 using the HTBI primer set. A single record per CDR3 protein comes from TCRdb applying MiXCR to the multiplex PCR reads. The sample lists 650,000 to 850,000 distinct CDR3 sequences, under 20% occurring once. The clonotype originates from a woman aged 50 to 60 with Graves' hyperthyroidism that later progressed to Graves' ophthalmopathy. The sequenced sample was blood.

The CDR3 spells CASSQHIGQFITEAFF. CDR3 coding DNA: TGTGCCAGCAGCCAGCATATCGGACAGTTTATCACTGAAGCTTTCTTT. J is TRBJ1-1 and V is TRBV14; D may be TRBD1 (6 bases). V was trimmed by 3 bases and J by 4 bases, leaving 18 bases between them. The CDR3 totals 16 residues. CDR1 and CDR2 (germline): SGHDN, FVKESK.